The 29 T cell receptor beta chains below come from one sample, sequenced in a study of cytomegalovirus exposure and HLA in healthy donors (dated by TCRdb to about 2017). Receptors were amplified or captured by the immunoSEQ multiplex PCR assay. The multiplex PCR relied on a mix of 60 forward primers for TCR Vbeta segments and 13 reverse primers for TCR Jbeta segments. TCRdb provides this immuneACCESS table in a form limited to in-frame rearrangements. Some clones are lacking; in checked studies, under half of them reflect an unresolved V gene, and why the rest are absent is not known. The table for this sample lists 90,000 to 140,000 clones; over 60% of them were counted only once. The ten most abundant clones make up roughly 8.2% of the sample. The sample was PBMCs. These receptors originate from a man in his forties or fifties in good health and CMV-seropositive.

The chain links TRBV15 to TRBJ1-2; D is unclear. V lost 0 bases and J lost 4, with 12 bases in between. In germline, CDR1 is LNHNV, CDR2 YYDKDF (reference sequence). The length of the CDR3 is 15 residues. CDR3 sequence reads: CATSRENDGIYGYTF. Here the CDR3 DNA reads TGTGCCACCAGCAGAGAAAACGACGGGATCTATGGCTACACCTTC.

The V call is TRBV19, the J call TRBJ2-7, with D perhaps TRBD2 (5 bases). CDR3 size: 12 residues. V lost 5 bases and J lost 4, with 9 bases in between. The germline gives CDR1 LNHDA, CDR2 SQIVND (reference sequence). CDR3 protein: CASSPTGYEQYF. The CDR3 nucleotides are TGTGCCAGTAGTCCCACGGGATACGAGCAGTACTTC.

Only one count was recorded for this clone. The chain carries TRBV7-8 and TRBJ1-3, with D unclear. CDR1 and CDR2 from the germline V gene are SGHVS and FQNEAQ. CDR3 length: 14 residues. The V gene lost 3 bases and the J gene lost 0 bases, with 6 bases spanning the gap. The CDR3 sequence is CASSFYSSGNTIYF. CDR3 nucleotide sequence: TGTGCCAGCAGCTTTTACAGCTCTGGAAACACCATATATTTT.

This chain links TRBV5-8 with TRBJ2-5; 8 bases line up with TRBD1. The V gene end was trimmed by 0 bases and the J gene end by 5 bases; junction bases not matched to a gene: 3. CDR3 length: 14 residues. Germline V gives CDR1 SGHTS, CDR2 YDEGEE. This chain's CDR3 is CASSLGRTGETQYF. CDR3 DNA sequence: TGTGCCAGCAGCTTGGGAAGGACAGGGGAGACCCAGTACTTC.

The chain uses TRBV18 and TRBJ2-1; D may be TRBD2 (5 bases). CDR1 is KGHSH and CDR2 is LQKENI in the germline V gene. V was shortened by 0 bases and J by 10 bases, with 10 bases between the two germline ends. The CDR3 consists of 13 residues. The CDR3 here is CASSPPRGGEQFF. The CDR3 coding sequence is TGTGCCAGCTCACCACCCAGAGGCGGGGAGCAGTTCTTC.

This clone was detected a few times. Relative to the germline gene, one junction end is altered; a read error may explain this. The chain joins TRBV7-7 to TRBJ1-5; 8 bases fit TRBD1. The germline V gene has CDR1 SSHAT and CDR2 FNYEAQ (reference sequence). The CDR3 consists of 21 residues. CDR3 residues: CASSLVPTGQGPASFNQPQHF. The CDR3 coding sequence is TGTGCTAGCAGCTTAGTCCCCACCGGACAGGGTCCCGCTTCTTTCAATCAGCCCCAGCATTTT.

A note on this clone: One end of the junction varies from germline; a read error may be responsible. The chain links TRBV30 to TRBJ2-4; possibly TRBD1 for D (6 bases). CDR1 is GTSNPN and CDR2 is SVGIG in the germline V gene (reference sequence). This CDR3 is 13 amino acids long. The CDR3 nucleotides are TGTGCCTGGAGTCCAGGGGCCAAAAACAGTCAGTACTTC. Amino acid sequence: CAWSPGAKNSQYF.

The genes are TRBV9 and TRBJ1-1, with 11 bases identical to TRBD1. V dropped 4 bases and J dropped 5; count of bases not matched to a gene: 7. The length of the CDR3 is 15 residues. CDR1 is SGDLS and CDR2 is YYNGEE in the germline V gene. In nucleotides, the CDR3 is TGTGCCAGCAGCCCAAGGACAGGGGGCGCGACTGAAGCTTTCTTT. Translation gives CASSPRTGGATEAFF. Full variable domain (rest looked up from reference TRBV9 and TRBJ1-1): DSGVTQTPKHLITATGQRVTLRCSPRSGDLSVYWYQQSLDQGLQFLIQYYNGEERAKGNILERFSAQQFPDLHSELNLSSLELGDSALYFCASSPRTGGATEAFFGQGTRLTVV.

With regard to this clone: The same CDR3 can be traced to other DNA sequences in this sample. V usage is TRBV18 and J usage is TRBJ2-5; the D gene is possibly TRBD1 (6 bases). This CDR3 has 13 residues. Trimming removed 2 bases from V and 2 bases from J, with 6 bases in between. Germline V gene lookup returns CDR1 KGHSH and CDR2 LQKENI. The chain's CDR3 is CASSPGQQETQYF. The CDR3 DNA reads as TGTGCCAGCTCACCAGGACAGCAAGAGACCCAGTACTTC.

The J gene is TRBJ2-6, the V gene TRBV7-3; 9 bases are a match to TRBD1. Germline V gene sequence: CDR1 SGHTA, CDR2 FQGTGA. This CDR3 spans 19 amino acids. V lost 1 base and J lost 0; bases outside the gene matches: 7. CDR3 residues: CASSLIGGQGFSGANVLTF. CDR3 sequence (DNA): TGTGCCAGCAGCTTAATAGGCGGACAGGGGTTCTCTGGGGCCAACGTCCTGACTTTC.

The V gene is TRBV29-1, the J gene TRBJ2-7, with 9 bases matching TRBD2. Germline-derived CDR1 and CDR2 are SQVTM and ANQGSEA. J gave up 5 bases and V 4 bases, and 6 bases lay outside the gene matches. This CDR3 spans 13 amino acids. Written as DNA, the CDR3 is TGCAGCGTTGCTGGACTAGCGAATAACGAGCAGTACTTC. Residues: CSVAGLANNEQYF.

The rearrangement joins TRBV28 to TRBJ1-5; D is perhaps TRBD1 (5 bases). The germline V gene has CDR1 MDHEN and CDR2 SYDVKM. The CDR3 length is 13 residues. Trimming removed 10 bases at V and 3 bases at J, with 13 bases between. For the CDR3, the DNA is TGTGCCACCGGCCGGACAATCAATCAGCCCCAGCATTTT. Translating gives CATGRTINQPQHF.

The rearrangement uses TRBV19 and TRBJ1-2, with TRBD1 matching over 8 bases. J was trimmed by 2 bases and V by 4 bases; bases with no gene match: 6. CDR3 length equals 15 residues. The V gene's germline CDR1 is LNHDA and CDR2 SQIVND (reference sequence). The CDR3 region is CASSTSTGANYGYTF. CDR3 in DNA: TGTGCCAGTAGTACGTCGACAGGGGCAAACTATGGCTACACCTTC.

CDR3 amino acids: CAPKGIAGGRTKNIQYF. CDR3 in DNA: TGCGCCCCCAAAGGGATAGCGGGAGGCCGGACCAAAAACATTCAGTACTTC. The V call is TRBV5-1, the J call TRBJ2-4; 10 nucleotides line up with TRBD2. After removal of 10 bases from V and 2 bases from J, the junction contained 15 bases not matched to a gene. This CDR3 is 17 amino acids long. The V gene's germline CDR1 is SGHRS and CDR2 YFSETQ. Full variable domain (outside the CDR3, taken from reference TRBV5-1 and TRBJ2-4): KAGVTQTPRYLIKTRGQQVTLSCSPISGHRSVSWYQQTPGQGLQFLFEYFSETQRNKGNFPGRFSGRQFSNSRSEMNVSTLELGDSALYLCAPKGIAGGRTKNIQYFGAGTRLSVL.

The V and J genes are TRBV30 and TRBJ1-2; 7 bases map to TRBD1. V dropped 3 bases and J dropped 1; count of bases not matched to a gene: 2. This CDR3 has 13 residues. Germline lookup yields CDR1 GTSNPN and CDR2 SVGIG (reference sequence). The CDR3 sequence: CAWSPGGNYGYTF. CDR3 DNA sequence: TGTGCCTGGAGCCCAGGGGGTAACTATGGCTACACCTTC. Full variable domain (outside the CDR3, taken from reference TRBV30 and TRBJ1-2): SQTIHQWPATLVQPVGSPLSLECTVEGTSNPNLYWYRQAAGRGLQLLFYSVGIGQISSEVPQNLSASRPQDRQFILSSKKLLLSDSGFYLCAWSPGGNYGYTFGSGTRLTVV.

This chain joins TRBV4-2 and TRBJ2-5; 11 bases fit TRBD2. The CDR3 totals 20 residues. V was clipped by 2 bases and J by 2 bases; unmatched bases: 16. From germline, CDR1 is LGHNA and CDR2 YNFKEQ. The CDR3 DNA reads as TGTGCCAGCAGCCAACGTTTACTAGCGGGAGATCCGGGGGAGCAAGAGACCCAGTACTTC. It encodes CASSQRLLAGDPGEQETQYF.

This chain uses TRBV6-5 with TRBJ2-1; 7 bases are shared with TRBD2. Germline loops: CDR1 MNHEY, CDR2 SVGAGI. Unmatched junction bases numbered 5, after V lost 0 bases and J lost 6 bases. CDR3 length: 15 residues. CDR3 loop: CASSYSGGIGNEQFF. CDR3 nucleotide sequence: TGTGCCAGCAGTTACTCGGGAGGGATCGGCAATGAGCAGTTCTTC.

V and J are TRBV18 and TRBJ1-1, with D perhaps TRBD1 (6 bases). The CDR3 runs to 16 residues. Germline V lookup: CDR1 KGHSH, CDR2 LQKENI. With 4 bases removed from V and 0 bases from J, the gap between germline ends came to 15 bases. The CDR3 region has the DNA TGTGCCAGCTCACTCCAGGGGTTTCTCTTGAACACTGAAGCTTTCTTT. Its translation is CASSLQGFLLNTEAFF.

This chain joins TRBV7-9 and TRBJ2-1, with 7 bases identical to TRBD1. This CDR3 region has 16 residues. J gave up 0 bases and V 5 bases, and 7 bases lay outside the gene matches. Germline V gene data show CDR1 as SEHNR and CDR2 as FQNEAQ (reference sequence). CDR3 nucleotides: TGTGCCAGCAGCACCCGACAGGGAAGCTCCTACAATGAGCAGTTCTTC. Protein sequence: CASSTRQGSSYNEQFF.

This chain connects TRBV5-8 to TRBJ2-4; 9 bases are shared with TRBD2. V was clipped by 0 bases and J by 0 bases; unmatched bases: 7. From germline, CDR1 is SGHTS and CDR2 YDEGEE. This CDR3 is 18 amino acids long. The CDR3 sequence is CASSLGGLAPLAKNIQYF. The CDR3 bases are TGTGCCAGCAGCTTGGGGGGACTAGCACCCCTAGCCAAAAACATTCAGTACTTC.

The chain is built from TRBV28 and TRBJ1-1; the D is unclear. Between the trimmed V and J ends, which lost 4 bases and 1 base, there was a span of 10 bases. The CDR3 consists of 14 residues. Germline CDR1 reads MDHEN; CDR2 reads SYDVKM. CDR3 region: CASSSNLRNTEAFF. The DNA of the CDR3 is TGTGCCAGCAGTTCCAACTTAAGGAACACTGAAGCTTTCTTT.

The chain joins TRBV5-4 to TRBJ2-3, with 8 bases aligning to TRBD1. This CDR3 is 14 amino acids long. Germline V CDR1 and CDR2: SGHNT, YYREEE (reference sequence). Trimming cost V 4 bases and J 5 bases; bases outside gene matches: 6. The CDR3 protein is CASSPGTGQDTQYF. Here the CDR3 DNA reads TGTGCCAGCAGCCCGGGGACAGGCCAAGATACGCAGTATTTT.

The table lists this clone with a count of one. Its ends do not fully match the called genes, so a read error is possible. The rearrangement uses TRBV9 and TRBJ2-6; weak D call: TRBD1 (5 bases). Per germline, CDR1 SGDLS and CDR2 YYNGEE. The CDR3 length is 15 residues. The CDR3 bases are TGTGCCAGCAGCCCACGGGTGTTAGGGGCCAACGGCCTGACTTTC. Protein: CASSPRVLGANGLTF.

The count of this clone is one. The chain is built from TRBV5-5 and TRBJ1-1; TRBD1 might be the D (5 bases). The V end lost 1 base, the J end lost 0 bases, and 16 bases lay between the germline ends. From germline, CDR1 is SGHKS and CDR2 YYEKEE (reference sequence). This CDR3 spans 17 amino acids. For the CDR3, the DNA is TGTGCCAGCAGCTTGCTCGCCACAGGAATAATGAACACTGAAGCTTTCTTT. Its protein product is CASSLLATGIMNTEAFF.

V is TRBV27 and J is TRBJ2-6; D is undetermined. Germline assignment: CDR1 MNHEY and CDR2 SMNVEV (reference sequence). V was clipped by 6 bases and J by 0 bases, with 9 bases between them. The CDR3 consists of 15 residues. The CDR3 is CASSIRGSGANVLTF. CDR3 DNA: TGTGCCAGCAGCATACGAGGCTCTGGGGCCAACGTCCTGACTTTC.

The chain joins TRBV6-5 to TRBJ2-5, with D possibly matching TRBD2 (7 bases). The CDR3 loop spans 16 amino acids. V lost 2 bases to trimming and J lost 5 bases, with 18 bases between them. Germline lookup yields CDR1 MNHEY and CDR2 SVGAGI. In DNA form, the CDR3 reads TGTGCCAGCAGTTACAGGGGGGGGCTTGGGGAGGAGACCCAGTACTTC. Its translation is CASSYRGGLGEETQYF.

The CDR3 here is CASTRRGASSYEQYF. The CDR3 DNA is TGTGCCAGCACCCGACGGGGGGCGAGCTCCTACGAGCAGTACTTC. The chain couples TRBV5-6 to TRBJ2-7, with a weak D call TRBD2 (7 bases). The germline gives CDR1 SGHDT, CDR2 YYEEEE. V shed 6 bases and J shed 0 bases, with 16 bases lying between them. CDR3 length: 15 residues.

CDR3 sequence: CASSDARTGAGELFF. CDR3 sequence (DNA): TGTGCCAGCAGTGACGCCAGGACAGGGGCCGGGGAGCTGTTTTTT. The chain has TRBV6-1 and TRBJ2-2; 9 nucleotides agree with TRBD1. The CDR3 length is 15 residues. The junction had 5 bases not matched to a gene; V was cut back by 3 bases and J by 6 bases. CDR1 is MNHNS and CDR2 is SASEGT in the germline V gene.

The chain couples TRBV20-1 to TRBJ1-5, with a weak D call TRBD1 (6 bases). This CDR3 contains 11 residues. Trimming took off 4 bases at V and 11 bases at J, with 12 bases between the two ends. The germline gives CDR1 DFQATT, CDR2 SNEGSKA (reference sequence). CDR3 loop: CSANREEAQHF. The CDR3 DNA sequence: TGCAGTGCTAACAGGGAAGAGGCCCAGCATTTT.